The 23 T cell receptor beta chains below come from one sample, sequenced in a study of radiotherapy plus CTLA-4 blockade in lung cancer. Profiled with immunoSEQ multiplex PCR; TCRdb holds only in-frame clones, not every one. The table lists around 45,000 clones, about 88% of them singletons, with approximately 8% in the top ten. Sequencing was performed on peripheral blood, taken from a patient treated with radiotherapy plus ipilimumab. Receptor source: a human donor with non-small cell lung cancer whose response to radiotherapy plus ipilimumab could not be evaluated.

The rearrangement joins TRBV5-6 to TRBJ1-4, with 9 positions matching TRBD1. Germline-derived CDR1 and CDR2 are SGHDT and YYEEEE. There are 17 residues in the CDR3. The V gene end was trimmed by 0 bases and the J gene end by 0 bases; junction bases not matched to a gene: 3. This chain's CDR3 is CASSLVGQGATNEKLFF. For the CDR3, the DNA is TGTGCCAGCAGCTTGGTGGGACAGGGTGCAACTAATGAAAAACTGTTTTTT.

The chain has TRBV5-5 and TRBJ2-7, with a tentative D call TRBD1 (7 bases). CDR1 SGHKS and CDR2 YYEKEE come from the germline V gene (reference sequence). The germline V and J ends were trimmed by 0 bases and 3 bases, with 10 bases remaining between them. This CDR3 has 14 amino acids. DNA of the CDR3: TGTGCCAGCAGCTTGGGGCAGGGGGGCTACGAGCAGTACTTC. Amino acid sequence: CASSLGQGGYEQYF.

The chain employs TRBV19 and TRBJ1-5; TRBD1 agrees at 7 bases. V was pared by 6 bases and J by 5 bases, with 7 bases of the junction left unmatched. Germline V gene lookup returns CDR1 LNHDA and CDR2 SQIVND (reference sequence). The CDR3 consists of 14 residues. This chain's CDR3 is CASSPDRVYQPQHF. CDR3 coding DNA: TGTGCCAGTAGCCCAGACAGGGTCTATCAGCCCCAGCATTTT.

The chain couples TRBV30 to TRBJ1-5; D call uncertain. Trimming shortened V by 0 bases and J by 2 bases, and 5 bases separated the two germline ends. Germline CDR1 is GTSNPN and CDR2 is SVGIG (reference sequence). The CDR3 is made up of 13 amino acids. The CDR3 nucleotides read TGTGCCTGGAGTGTGGCGGGCAATCAGCCCCAGCATTTT. Residues: CAWSVAGNQPQHF.

The chain is built from TRBV19 and TRBJ2-4; TRBD1 matches at 9 bases. The CDR3 loop spans 16 amino acids. CDR1 and CDR2 from the germline V gene are LNHDA and SQIVND (reference sequence). V shed 4 bases and J 0 bases; nucleotides not matched to a gene: 4. CDR3 protein: CASSRDRALAKNIQYF. The CDR3, as DNA: TGTGCCAGTAGTAGGGACAGGGCTCTAGCCAAAAACATTCAGTACTTC.

V is TRBV11-2 and J is TRBJ1-4; D unclear. V lost 5 bases to trimming and J lost 5 bases, with 12 bases between them. Germline-derived CDR1 and CDR2 are SGHAT and FQNNGV. The length of the CDR3 is 14 residues. The CDR3 region is CASSHGVGNEKLFF. CDR3 nucleotide sequence: TGTGCCAGCAGCCACGGGGTAGGGAATGAAAAACTGTTTTTT.

The chain uses TRBV28 and TRBJ1-1, with 12 bases matching TRBD1. The germline gives CDR1 MDHEN, CDR2 SYDVKM. This CDR3 comprises 13 residues. V shed 5 bases, J shed 11 bases, and the junction held 6 bases outside the gene matches. The CDR3 loop is CASSPGQGAVAFF. The CDR3 bases are TGTGCCAGCAGTCCGGGACAGGGGGCTGTTGCTTTCTTT.

V usage is TRBV27 and J usage is TRBJ2-7; D is unclear. The CDR3 runs to 14 residues. The ends were cut back, 2 bases at V and 6 bases at J, with 14 bases in the middle. Germline assignment: CDR1 MNHEY and CDR2 SMNVEV (reference sequence). The CDR3 bases are TGTGCCAGCAGTTTAGAAGTTAGCAGAGGCGAGCAGTACTTC. Translated, it gives CASSLEVSRGEQYF.

V gene TRBV28 combines with J gene TRBJ2-5, with 16 bases aligning to TRBD2. The germline CDR1 and CDR2 sequences are MDHEN and SYDVKM. This CDR3 spans 17 amino acids. The V gene end was trimmed by 7 bases and the J gene end by 5 bases; junction bases not matched to a gene: 10. The CDR3 sequence: CASTSGTSGRAGETQYF. In DNA, the CDR3 is TGTGCCAGCACCTCCGGGACTAGCGGGAGGGCCGGGGAGACCCAGTACTTC.

This rearrangement joins TRBV19 to TRBJ1-6; 7 nucleotides line up with TRBD1. Germline assignment: CDR1 LNHDA and CDR2 SQIVND (reference sequence). The CDR3 contains 14 residues. J gave up 9 bases and V 6 bases, and 8 bases lay outside the gene matches. CDR3 amino acids: CASSPGQVGSPLHF. CDR3 in DNA: TGTGCCAGTAGCCCAGGACAGGTCGGTTCACCCCTCCACTTT. Using reference TRBV19 and TRBJ1-6 for the parts outside the CDR3, the full variable domain is DGGITQSPKYLFRKEGQNVTLSCEQNLNHDAMYWYRQDPGQGLRLIYYSQIVNDFQKGDIAEGYSVSREKKESFPLTVTSAQKNPTAFYLCASSPGQVGSPLHFGNGTRLTVT.

The chain employs TRBV28 and TRBJ2-4, with 12 bases identical to TRBD2. J lost 6 bases, V lost 3 bases, and 15 bases had no gene match. There are 19 residues in the CDR3. Germline values: CDR1 MDHEN, CDR2 SYDVKM. The CDR3 DNA follows: TGTGCCAGCAGTTTTGCGCCTAGCGGGAGGGGGGTGTGGACAAACATTCAGTACTTC. It is translated as CASSFAPSGRGVWTNIQYF. Full variable domain (rest looked up from reference TRBV28 and TRBJ2-4): DVKVTQSSRYLVKRTGEKVFLECVQDMDHENMFWYRQDPGLGLRLIYFSYDVKMKEKGDIPEGYSVSREKKERFSLILESASTNQTSMYLCASSFAPSGRGVWTNIQYFGAGTRLSVL.

The gene calls are TRBV28 and TRBJ2-1, with D possibly TRBD2 on 5 matching bases. CDR1 MDHEN and CDR2 SYDVKM come from the germline V gene. V lost 6 bases and J lost 2, with 14 bases in between. The CDR3 is made up of 15 amino acids. The chain's CDR3 is CASSGVLAPYNEQFF. The CDR3 DNA is TGTGCCAGCAGCGGGGTCCTAGCACCCTACAATGAGCAGTTCTTC.

V gene TRBV28 combines with J gene TRBJ2-3, with 7 bases fitting TRBD1. This CDR3 spans 15 amino acids. The junction had 6 bases not matched to a gene; V was cut back by 5 bases and J by 1 base. Germline lookup yields CDR1 MDHEN and CDR2 SYDVKM. CDR3 nucleotide sequence: TGTGCCAGCAGTCGAGGGGGCGCAGGCACAGATACGCAGTATTTT. It encodes CASSRGGAGTDTQYF.

The gene calls are TRBV7-2 and TRBJ1-2; D may be TRBD1 (6 bases). Per the germline V gene, CDR1 is SGHTA and CDR2 is FQGNSA. V gave up 1 base and J gave up 6 bases, with 15 bases separating them. The length of the CDR3 is 15 residues. The CDR3 region has the DNA TGTGCCAGCAGCTTAGGGTTTGGGGGCTTAAATGGCTACACCTTC. This gives the protein CASSLGFGGLNGYTF.

The CDR3 region has the DNA TGTGCCAGCAGTTCCGGACTAGCGAAACAAGAGACCCAGTACTTC. This translates into CASSSGLAKQETQYF. The chain joins TRBV6-5 to TRBJ2-5, with 9 bases matching TRBD2. The germline gives CDR1 MNHEY, CDR2 SVGAGI. V shed 4 bases and J 2 bases; nucleotides not matched to a gene: 5. This CDR3 region has 15 residues.

The chain has TRBV5-1 and TRBJ1-4; TRBD1 matches at 9 bases. CDR1 SGHRS and CDR2 YFSETQ come from the germline V gene. With V trimmed by 9 bases and J by 6 bases, 9 bases remained unmatched. The CDR3 loop spans 14 amino acids. CDR3 region: CATKGTGRHEKLFF. Written as DNA, the CDR3 is TGCGCCACGAAGGGGACAGGGCGACATGAAAAACTGTTTTTT. Filled out from reference TRBV5-1 and TRBJ1-4, the complete variable domain reads KAGVTQTPRYLIKTRGQQVTLSCSPISGHRSVSWYQQTPGQGLQFLFEYFSETQRNKGNFPGRFSGRQFSNSRSEMNVSTLELGDSALYLCATKGTGRHEKLFFGSGTQLSVL.

The chain uses TRBV5-1 and TRBJ2-5, with 16 bases aligning to TRBD2. The germline V gene encodes CDR1 SGHRS and CDR2 YFSETQ. Trimming took 4 bases from V and 3 from J; bases not matched to a gene: 6. This CDR3 has 17 amino acids. The CDR3 region is CASSPGLAGGPEETQYF. As DNA, the CDR3 is TGCGCCAGCAGCCCGGGACTAGCGGGAGGGCCGGAAGAGACCCAGTACTTC.

This sequence joins TRBV7-8 and TRBJ2-7; D perhaps matches TRBD2 (6 bases). Germline V gene data show CDR1 as SGHVS and CDR2 as FQNEAQ. The V and J ends lost 6 bases and 1 base respectively, with 13 bases between them. The CDR3 has 14 residues. The CDR3 bases are TGTGCCAGCAGGGAGGGGACCACGTCCTACGAGCAGTACTTC. Translation: CASREGTTSYEQYF.

This clone was detected once. The chain combines TRBV7-6 with TRBJ2-7, with 10 bases matching TRBD2. The CDR3 loop spans 15 amino acids. CDR1 is SGHVS, CDR2 FNYEAQ, per germline. V was clipped by 4 bases and J by 2 bases; unmatched bases: 5. The CDR3 sequence is CASSSEREGTYEQYF. CDR3 DNA sequence: TGTGCCAGCAGCTCAGAGCGGGAGGGTACCTACGAGCAGTACTTC.

This clone was counted once. V usage is TRBV6-5 and J usage is TRBJ2-5; 9 positions match TRBD1. The tail of the sequence fits TRBJ2-7 better, so the J call may be wrong. The germline gives CDR1 MNHEY, CDR2 SVGAGI. CDR3 size: 14 residues. CDR3 residues: CASSGTGGPYEQYF. CDR3 coding DNA: TGTGCCAGCAGTGGAACAGGGGGCCCGTACGAGCAGTACTTC.

The chain combines TRBV4-3 with TRBJ1-2, with 8 bases identical to TRBD1. Per the germline V gene, CDR1 is LGHNA and CDR2 is YSLEER. The V and J ends lost 4 bases and 4 bases, in that order; junction bases with no gene match: 5. There are 14 residues in the CDR3. Written as DNA, the CDR3 is TGCGCCAGCAGCCTCGACAGGGGATTCTATGGCTACACCTTC. This gives the protein CASSLDRGFYGYTF.

The CDR3 nucleotides are TGTGCCAGCAGAACTGGGGGGTCCTACGAGCAGTACTTC. Its protein product is CASRTGGSYEQYF. V is TRBV7-2 and J is TRBJ2-7; D is perhaps TRBD2 (6 bases). The CDR3 has 13 amino acids. Trimming took 6 bases from V and 1 from J, leaving 10 bases between them. Looked up from germline, CDR1 is SGHTA and CDR2 is FQGNSA. Supplemented by reference TRBV7-2 and TRBJ2-7, the full variable domain reads GAGVSQSPSNKVTEKGKDVELRCDPISGHTALYWYRQSLGQGLEFLIYFQGNSAPDKSGLPSDRFSAERTGGSVSTLTIQRTQQEDSAVYLCASRTGGSYEQYFGPGTRLTVT.

The V call is TRBV4-2, the J call TRBJ1-1, with D hard to call. CDR1 and CDR2 from the germline V gene are LGHNA and YNFKEQ. V was clipped by 0 bases and J by 4 bases, with 6 bases between them. The CDR3 loop spans 13 amino acids. The CDR3 DNA follows: TGTGCCAGCAGCCAAGATACCAGCACTGAAGCTTTCTTT. As protein: CASSQDTSTEAFF.